This is a list of T cell receptor beta chains from one sample in a study of T cells in tuberculosis. Data came from immunoSEQ multiplex PCR; TCRdb stores just in-frame clones and leaves some out. The profile covers over 25,000 clones, with 92% appearing a single time and approximately 7% taken by the ten largest. Specimen: PBMCs, collected at tuberculosis diagnosis. Receptors were obtained from an adult with tuberculosis. Some clones in this sample may be carry-over from other donors' samples. Both conserved end residues are part of each CDR3. Each record gives: clone size, V gene, J gene, D gene, CDR3 DNA, CDR3 protein. D genes are given only for firm matches. Clone size is not always given. Where it is, it says once, few, many or a class for expanded clones.

size: -; V: TRBV6-1; J: TRBJ2-7; D: -; DNA: TGTGCCAGCAGGACCACTAGTCCCCCCTCCTACGAGCAGTACTTC; CDR3: CASRTTSPPSYEQYF
size: -; V: TRBV5-8; J: TRBJ2-3; D: TRBD1; DNA: TGTGCCAGCAGCTTCGGGACAGGGGCCACAGATACGCAGTATTTT; CDR3: CASSFGTGATDTQYF
size: -; V: TRBV2; J: TRBJ1-1; D: -; DNA: TGTGCCAGCAGTGAACCGGGGCGGGGGAACACTGAAGCTTTCTTT; CDR3: CASSEPGRGNTEAFF
size: -; V: TRBV18; J: TRBJ1-2; D: -; DNA: TGTGCCAGCTCACTCGAACAGGGTTATGGCTACACCTTC; CDR3: CASSLEQGYGYTF
size: -; V: TRBV19; J: TRBJ1-3; D: TRBD1; DNA: TGTGCCAGTAGTATAAACGGACAGGGGTCTGGAAACACCATATATTTT; CDR3: CASSINGQGSGNTIYF
size: -; V: TRBV5-1; J: TRBJ1-6; D: -; DNA: TGCGCCAGCTCTAAACTGGCGTCTAGAGATAATTCACCCCTCCACTTT; CDR3: CASSKLASRDNSPLHF
size: -; V: TRBV5-1; J: TRBJ2-1; D: TRBD2; DNA: TGCGCCAGCAGCACTGGCGGGGGGGTCAATGAGCAGTTCTTC; CDR3: CASSTGGGVNEQFF
size: -; V: TRBV4-2; J: TRBJ2-7; D: TRBD2; DNA: TGTGCCAGCAGCCAAGTCGGCTCGGCGGGGGGCGACGAGCAGTACTTC; CDR3: CASSQVGSAGGDEQYF
size: -; V: TRBV19; J: TRBJ1-2; D: -; DNA: TGTGCCAGTAGTAGGATAGATAGGAGCTATGGCTACACCTTC; CDR3: CASSRIDRSYGYTF
size: -; V: TRBV18; J: TRBJ1-4; D: -; DNA: TGTGCCAGCTCACCACCGGGGGGTGAAAAACTGTTTTTT; CDR3: CASSPPGGEKLFF
size: -; V: TRBV7-2; J: TRBJ2-7; D: -; DNA: TGTGCCAGCAGCTTAGGGGGGCCGCGATCCTACGAGCAGTACTTC; CDR3: CASSLGGPRSYEQYF
size: -; V: TRBV5-5; J: TRBJ1-4; D: -; DNA: TGTGCCAGCAGCTTGGGAGGGTCGGGGAATGAAAAACTGTTTTTT; CDR3: CASSLGGSGNEKLFF
size: -; V: TRBV15; J: TRBJ2-3; D: TRBD1; DNA: TGTGCCACCAGCAGAGATCCGACAGGGCTGACAGATACGCAGTATTTT; CDR3: CATSRDPTGLTDTQYF
size: -; V: TRBV5-6; J: TRBJ2-1; D: -; DNA: TGTGCCAGCAGCCGCGGGTACAATGAGCAGTTCTTC; CDR3: CASSRGYNEQFF
size: -; V: TRBV2; J: TRBJ2-6; D: TRBD1; DNA: TGTGCCAGCAGTAAAAGTTTACAGGGGGTGAGCTCTGGGGCCAACGTCCTGACTTTC; CDR3: CASSKSLQGVSSGANVLTF
size: -; V: TRBV27; J: TRBJ2-5; D: -; DNA: TGTGCCAGCAGTATCCACAGGGAGGAGACCCAGTACTTC; CDR3: CASSIHREETQYF
size: -; V: TRBV5-4; J: TRBJ2-7; D: -; DNA: TGTGCCAGCAGCTCCGAACTGGGCAGGGTAGTCTCCTACGAGCAGTACTTC; CDR3: CASSSELGRVVSYEQYF
size: -; V: TRBV5-1; J: TRBJ1-4; D: -; DNA: TGCGCCAGCAGCTCCAGGGAAGCAACTAATGAAAAACTGTTTTTT; CDR3: CASSSREATNEKLFF
size: -; V: TRBV28; J: TRBJ1-2; D: -; DNA: TGTGCCAGCAGACATCACGGGGGGCGGGATGGCTACACCTTC; CDR3: CASRHHGGRDGYTF
size: few; V: TRBV11-2; J: TRBJ2-7; D: -; DNA: TGTGCCAGCAGCTCCGGGTATGGCTCCTACGAGCAGTACTTC; CDR3: CASSSGYGSYEQYF
size: -; V: TRBV6-4; J: TRBJ1-6; D: -; DNA: TGTGCCAGCAGTCCGAATTGGCGGACAGATAATTCACCCCTCCACTTT; CDR3: CASSPNWRTDNSPLHF
size: -; V: TRBV1; J: TRBJ2-1; D: -; DNA: TGCACCAGCAGCCAAGAAGGCAGGGGGCTCTACAATGAGCAGTTCTTC; CDR3: CTSSQEGRGLYNEQFF
size: -; V: TRBV30; J: TRBJ1-5; D: TRBD1; DNA: TGTGCCTGGAGTCCCCGGGACAGGGGCCGGCAGCCCCAGCATTTT; CDR3: CAWSPRDRGRQPQHF
size: -; V: TRBV13; J: TRBJ1-3; D: TRBD1; DNA: TGTGCCAGCAGCTCCGGGACAGGGGACGGAAACACCATATATTTT; CDR3: CASSSGTGDGNTIYF
size: -; V: TRBV5-1; J: TRBJ2-1; D: -; DNA: TGCGCCAGCAGTGACGGGGGTGTTGAGCAGTTCTTC; CDR3: CASSDGGVEQFF
size: -; V: TRBV2; J: TRBJ2-1; D: TRBD1; DNA: TGTGCCAGCAGTGATCTAACCCGGGACAGGAGGGAGGAGGAGCAGTTCTTC; CDR3: CASSDLTRDRREEEQFF
size: -; V: TRBV6-5; J: TRBJ2-7; D: TRBD2; DNA: TGTGCCAGCACTCCCAGCGGGGGGGGGACCTACGAGCAGTACTTC; CDR3: CASTPSGGGTYEQYF
size: -; V: TRBV19; J: TRBJ1-5; D: TRBD1; DNA: TGTGCCAGTAGTATCCGGGGGACAGGGCAAAGCAATCAGCCCCAGCATTTT; CDR3: CASSIRGTGQSNQPQHF
size: -; V: TRBV30; J: TRBJ1-1; D: TRBD1; DNA: TGTGCCTGCATACAGGGGGTCGGCACTGAAGCTTTCTTT; CDR3: CACIQGVGTEAFF
size: -; V: TRBV7-2; J: TRBJ2-3; D: -; DNA: TGTGCCACCTTTATAGGGGGGGGCACAGATACGCAGTATTTT; CDR3: CATFIGGGTDTQYF
size: -; V: TRBV14; J: TRBJ1-2; D: -; DNA: TGTGCCAGCAGCCGGGGCGTGAGGGCGGGGGGCTACACCTTC; CDR3: CASSRGVRAGGYTF
size: -; V: TRBV7-9; J: TRBJ2-2; D: TRBD1; DNA: TGTGCCAGCTTTCGTCCTTGGACAGGGGTGGTCGGGGAGCTGTTTTTT; CDR3: CASFRPWTGVVGELFF
size: -; V: TRBV2; J: TRBJ2-3; D: TRBD2; DNA: TGTGCCACGTCCGTTGCGGGGGTCTCAGATACGCAGTATTTT; CDR3: CATSVAGVSDTQYF
size: -; V: TRBV27; J: TRBJ2-7; D: -; DNA: TGTGCCAGCAGTTTTATGGGGAGCTCCTACGAGCAGTACTTC; CDR3: CASSFMGSSYEQYF
size: once; V: TRBV7-2; J: TRBJ2-7; D: TRBD2; DNA: TGTGCCAGCAGCTTAGAACTAGCGGGGGGGCTAGGCTCCTACGAGCAGTACTTC; CDR3: CASSLELAGGLGSYEQYF
size: -; V: TRBV18; J: TRBJ2-7; D: -; DNA: TGTGCCAGCTCACCGGACGGGACATTTGTCTCCTACGAGCAGTACTTC; CDR3: CASSPDGTFVSYEQYF
size: -; V: TRBV5-1; J: TRBJ2-1; D: TRBD1; DNA: TGCGCCAGCAGCTTGGCTTCTTTTCGGGACAGGGGAGACAATGAGCAGTTCTTC; CDR3: CASSLASFRDRGDNEQFF
size: -; V: TRBV9; J: TRBJ1-2; D: TRBD1; DNA: TGTGCCAGCAGCACCCGGACAGGGTTTGAGGGCTACACCTTC; CDR3: CASSTRTGFEGYTF
size: -; V: TRBV2; J: TRBJ2-7; D: -; DNA: TGTGCCAGCACAGGGACACCCTACGAGCAGTACTTC; CDR3: CASTGTPYEQYF
size: -; V: TRBV4-2; J: TRBJ2-2; D: -; DNA: TGTGCCAGCAGCCCCCGGGCAGGGCTGAACACCGGGGAGCTGTTTTTT; CDR3: CASSPRAGLNTGELFF
size: -; V: TRBV2; J: TRBJ2-7; D: -; DNA: TGTGCCAGCAGCAAAAAAGGGGGGGTAGGCTACCCCTACGAGCAGTACTTC; CDR3: CASSKKGGVGYPYEQYF
size: -; V: TRBV5-1; J: TRBJ2-5; D: TRBD1; DNA: TGCGCCAGCAGCAAGGTGGGACAGGAGGTAGAGACCCAGTACTTC; CDR3: CASSKVGQEVETQYF